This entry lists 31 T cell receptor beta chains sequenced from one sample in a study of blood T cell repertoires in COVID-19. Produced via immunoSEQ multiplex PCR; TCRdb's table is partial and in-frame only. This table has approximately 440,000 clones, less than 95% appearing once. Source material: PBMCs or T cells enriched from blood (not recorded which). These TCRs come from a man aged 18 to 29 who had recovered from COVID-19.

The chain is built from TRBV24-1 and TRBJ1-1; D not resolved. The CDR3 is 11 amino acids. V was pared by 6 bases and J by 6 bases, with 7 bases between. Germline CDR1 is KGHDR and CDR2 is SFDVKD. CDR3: CATSSTSEAFF. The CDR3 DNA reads TGTGCCACCAGTTCCACTTCTGAAGCTTTCTTT.

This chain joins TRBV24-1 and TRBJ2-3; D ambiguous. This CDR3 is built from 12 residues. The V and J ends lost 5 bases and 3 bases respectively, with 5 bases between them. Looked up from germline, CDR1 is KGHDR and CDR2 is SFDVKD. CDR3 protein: CATSAVTDTQYF. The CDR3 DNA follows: TGTGCCACCAGTGCGGTAACAGATACGCAGTATTTT.

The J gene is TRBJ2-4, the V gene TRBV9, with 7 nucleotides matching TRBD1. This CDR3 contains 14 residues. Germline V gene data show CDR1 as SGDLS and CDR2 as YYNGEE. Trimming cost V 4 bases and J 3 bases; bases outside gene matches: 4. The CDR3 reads CASSPDRVKNIQYF. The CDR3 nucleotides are TGTGCCAGCAGCCCAGACAGGGTCAAAAACATTCAGTACTTC.

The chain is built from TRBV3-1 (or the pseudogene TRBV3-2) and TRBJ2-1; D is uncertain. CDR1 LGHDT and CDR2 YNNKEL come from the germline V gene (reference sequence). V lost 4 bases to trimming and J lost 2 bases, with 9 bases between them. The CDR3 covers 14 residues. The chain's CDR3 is CASSPPGAYNEQFF. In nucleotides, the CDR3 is TGTGCCAGCAGCCCCCCCGGAGCCTACAATGAGCAGTTCTTC.

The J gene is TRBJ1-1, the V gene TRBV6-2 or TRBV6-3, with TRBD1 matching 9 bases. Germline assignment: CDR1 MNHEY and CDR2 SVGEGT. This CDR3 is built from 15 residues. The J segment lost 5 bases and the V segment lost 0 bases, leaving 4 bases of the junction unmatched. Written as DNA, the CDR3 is TGTGCCAGCAGTTACTCGAGGACAGGGGCGACTGAAGCTTTCTTT. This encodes CASSYSRTGATEAFF.

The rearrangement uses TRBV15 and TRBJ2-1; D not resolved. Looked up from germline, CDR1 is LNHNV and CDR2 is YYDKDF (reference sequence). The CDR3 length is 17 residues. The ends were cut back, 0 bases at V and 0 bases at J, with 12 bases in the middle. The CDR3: CATSRERLDNSYNEQFF. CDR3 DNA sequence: TGTGCCACCAGCAGAGAGCGTCTAGATAACTCCTACAATGAGCAGTTCTTC.

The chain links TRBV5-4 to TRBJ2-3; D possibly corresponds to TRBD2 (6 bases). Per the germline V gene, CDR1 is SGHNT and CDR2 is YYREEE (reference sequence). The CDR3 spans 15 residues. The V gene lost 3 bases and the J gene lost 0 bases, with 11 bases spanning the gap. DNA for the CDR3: TGTGCCAGCAGCTCCGGGGGTTCTAGCACAGATACGCAGTATTTT. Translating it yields CASSSGGSSTDTQYF.

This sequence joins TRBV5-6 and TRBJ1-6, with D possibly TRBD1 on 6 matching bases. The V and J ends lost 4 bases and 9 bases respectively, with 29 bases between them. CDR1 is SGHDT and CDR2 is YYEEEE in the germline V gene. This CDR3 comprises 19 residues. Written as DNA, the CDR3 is TGTGCCAGCAGCCAACGACTAAACGATAAACAGGGTACTATTTCACCCCTCCACTTT. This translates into CASSQRLNDKQGTISPLHF.

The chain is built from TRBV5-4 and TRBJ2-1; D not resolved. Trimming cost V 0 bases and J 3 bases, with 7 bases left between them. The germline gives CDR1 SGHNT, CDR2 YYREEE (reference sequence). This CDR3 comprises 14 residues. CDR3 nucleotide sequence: TGTGCCAGCAGCTTGGAGCACTACTACAATGAGCAGTTCTTC. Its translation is CASSLEHYYNEQFF.

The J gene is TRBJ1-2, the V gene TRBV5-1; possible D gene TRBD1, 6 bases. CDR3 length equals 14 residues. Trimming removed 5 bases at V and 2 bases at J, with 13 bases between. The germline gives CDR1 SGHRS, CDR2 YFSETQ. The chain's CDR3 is CASRGGATNYGYTF. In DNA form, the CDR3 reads TGCGCCAGCAGGGGGGGGGCTACGAACTATGGCTACACCTTC.

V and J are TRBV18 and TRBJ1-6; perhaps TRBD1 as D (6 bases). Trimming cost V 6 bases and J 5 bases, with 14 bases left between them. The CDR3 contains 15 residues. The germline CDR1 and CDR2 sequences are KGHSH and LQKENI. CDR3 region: CASSGQRLHNSPLHF. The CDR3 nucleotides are TGTGCCAGCTCCGGACAGCGCTTACATAATTCACCCCTCCACTTT.

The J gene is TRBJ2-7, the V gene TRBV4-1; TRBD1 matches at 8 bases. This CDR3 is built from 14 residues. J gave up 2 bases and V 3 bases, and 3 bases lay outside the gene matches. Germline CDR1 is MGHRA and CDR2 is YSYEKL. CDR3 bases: TGCGCCAGCAGCCAGTACAGGGGGGCCTACGAGCAGTACTTC. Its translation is CASSQYRGAYEQYF.

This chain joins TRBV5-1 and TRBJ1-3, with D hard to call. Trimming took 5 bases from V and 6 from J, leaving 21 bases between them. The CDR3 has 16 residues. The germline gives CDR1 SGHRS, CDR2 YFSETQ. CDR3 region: CASSLTPNGPENTIYF. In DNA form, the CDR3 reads TGCGCCAGCAGTCTCACCCCGAATGGGCCAGAAAACACCATATATTTT. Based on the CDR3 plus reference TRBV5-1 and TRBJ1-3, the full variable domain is KAGVTQTPRYLIKTRGQQVTLSCSPISGHRSVSWYQQTPGQGLQFLFEYFSETQRNKGNFPGRFSGRQFSNSRSEMNVSTLELGDSALYLCASSLTPNGPENTIYFGEGSWLTVV.

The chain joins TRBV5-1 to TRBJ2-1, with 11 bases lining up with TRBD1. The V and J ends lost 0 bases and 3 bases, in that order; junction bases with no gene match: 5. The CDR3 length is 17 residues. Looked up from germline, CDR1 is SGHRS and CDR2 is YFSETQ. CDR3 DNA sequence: TGCGCCAGCAGCTTGGTGGGGACAGGGGGAATCTACAATGAGCAGTTCTTC. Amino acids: CASSLVGTGGIYNEQFF. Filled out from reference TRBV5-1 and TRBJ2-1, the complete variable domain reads KAGVTQTPRYLIKTRGQQVTLSCSPISGHRSVSWYQQTPGQGLQFLFEYFSETQRNKGNFPGRFSGRQFSNSRSEMNVSTLELGDSALYLCASSLVGTGGIYNEQFFGPGTRLTVL.

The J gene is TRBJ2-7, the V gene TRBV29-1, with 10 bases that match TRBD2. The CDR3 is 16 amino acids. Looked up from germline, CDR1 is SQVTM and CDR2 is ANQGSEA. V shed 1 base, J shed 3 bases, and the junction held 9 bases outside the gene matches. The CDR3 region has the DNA TGCAGCGTTGAAGGGATAGGGACTAGCGCCGACTACGAGCAGTACTTC. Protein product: CSVEGIGTSADYEQYF.

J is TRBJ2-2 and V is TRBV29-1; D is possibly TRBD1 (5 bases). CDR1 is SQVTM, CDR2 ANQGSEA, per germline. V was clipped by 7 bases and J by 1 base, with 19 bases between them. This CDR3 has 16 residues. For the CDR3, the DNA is TGCAGCGCCTCAGAGCAGGGTCATAAGAACACCGGGGAGCTGTTTTTT. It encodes CSASEQGHKNTGELFF.

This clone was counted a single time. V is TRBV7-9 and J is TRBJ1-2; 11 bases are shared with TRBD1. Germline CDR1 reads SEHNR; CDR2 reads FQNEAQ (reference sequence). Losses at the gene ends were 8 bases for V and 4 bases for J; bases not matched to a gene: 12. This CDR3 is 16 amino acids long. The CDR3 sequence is CASGNADRGHLYGYTF. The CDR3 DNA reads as TGTGCCAGCGGCAACGCGGACAGGGGGCATCTCTATGGCTACACCTTC. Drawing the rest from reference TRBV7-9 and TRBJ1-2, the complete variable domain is DTGVSQNPRHKITKRGQNVTFRCDPISEHNRLYWYRQTLGQGPEFLTYFQNEAQLEKSRLLSDRFSAERPKGSFSTLEIQRTEQGDSAMYLCASGNADRGHLYGYTFGSGTRLTVV.

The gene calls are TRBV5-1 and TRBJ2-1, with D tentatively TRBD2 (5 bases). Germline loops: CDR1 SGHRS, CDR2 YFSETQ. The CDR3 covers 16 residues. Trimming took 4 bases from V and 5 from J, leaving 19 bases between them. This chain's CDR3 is CASSPAGPRDDNEQFF. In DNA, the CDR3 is TGCGCCAGCAGCCCGGCCGGGCCTCGGGATGACAATGAGCAGTTCTTC.

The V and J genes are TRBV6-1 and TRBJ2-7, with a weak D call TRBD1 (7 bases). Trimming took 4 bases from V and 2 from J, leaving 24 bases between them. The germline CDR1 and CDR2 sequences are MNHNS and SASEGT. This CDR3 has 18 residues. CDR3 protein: CASSGGARDRVYPYEQYF. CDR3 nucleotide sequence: TGTGCCAGCAGTGGCGGGGCCCGGGACAGAGTTTATCCCTACGAGCAGTACTTC.

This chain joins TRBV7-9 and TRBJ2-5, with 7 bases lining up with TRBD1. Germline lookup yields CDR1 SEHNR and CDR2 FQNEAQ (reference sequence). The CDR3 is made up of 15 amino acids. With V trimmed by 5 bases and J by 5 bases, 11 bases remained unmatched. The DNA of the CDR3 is TGTGCCAGCAGCCTAAAGACAGGGTTTAGCGAGACCCAGTACTTC. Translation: CASSLKTGFSETQYF.

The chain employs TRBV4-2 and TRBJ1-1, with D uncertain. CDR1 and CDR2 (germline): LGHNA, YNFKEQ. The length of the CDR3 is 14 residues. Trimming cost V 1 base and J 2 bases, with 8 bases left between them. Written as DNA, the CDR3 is TGTGCCAGCAGCCAAGCGAGGCAAAACACTGAAGCTTTCTTT. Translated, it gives CASSQARQNTEAFF.

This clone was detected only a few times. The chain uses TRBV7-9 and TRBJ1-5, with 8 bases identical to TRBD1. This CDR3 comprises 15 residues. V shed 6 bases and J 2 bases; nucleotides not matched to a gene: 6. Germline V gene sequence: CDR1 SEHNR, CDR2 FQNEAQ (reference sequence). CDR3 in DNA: TGTGCCAGCAGGGAGGGGACAGGCGGCAATCAGCCCCAGCATTTT. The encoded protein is CASREGTGGNQPQHF.

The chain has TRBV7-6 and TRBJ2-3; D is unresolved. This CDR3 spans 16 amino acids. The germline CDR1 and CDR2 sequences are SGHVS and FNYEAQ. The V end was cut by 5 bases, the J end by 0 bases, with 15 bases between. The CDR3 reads CASSHPGAVSTDTQYF. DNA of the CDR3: TGTGCCAGCAGCCATCCTGGCGCGGTTAGCACAGATACGCAGTATTTT. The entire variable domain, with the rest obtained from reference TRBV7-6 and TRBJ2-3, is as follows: GAGVSQSPRYKVTKRGQDVALRCDPISGHVSLYWYRQALGQGPEFLTYFNYEAQQDKSGLPNDRFSAERPEGSISTLTIQRTEQRDSAMYRCASSHPGAVSTDTQYFGPGTRLTVL.

The CDR3 nucleotides are TGTGCCAGCAGGACTGGTAACAATGAGCAGTTCTTC. It yields the protein CASRTGNNEQFF. The chain is built from TRBV2 and TRBJ2-1; D unclear. Germline values: CDR1 SNHLY, CDR2 FYNNEI. Trimming left V 6 bases short and J 5 bases short, with 8 bases between. The CDR3 has 12 amino acids. Based on the CDR3 plus reference TRBV2 and TRBJ2-1, the full variable domain is EPEVTQTPSHQVTQMGQEVILRCVPISNHLYFYWYRQILGQKVEFLVSFYNNEISEKSEIFDDQFSVERPDGSNFTLKIRSTKLEDSAMYFCASRTGNNEQFFGPGTRLTVL.

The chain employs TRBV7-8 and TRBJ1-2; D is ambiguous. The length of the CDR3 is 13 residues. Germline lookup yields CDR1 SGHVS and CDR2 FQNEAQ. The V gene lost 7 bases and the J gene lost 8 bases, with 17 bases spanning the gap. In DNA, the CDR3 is TGTGCCAGCACCCATCGGGTGGAGCGGGGCTACACCTTC. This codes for CASTHRVERGYTF.

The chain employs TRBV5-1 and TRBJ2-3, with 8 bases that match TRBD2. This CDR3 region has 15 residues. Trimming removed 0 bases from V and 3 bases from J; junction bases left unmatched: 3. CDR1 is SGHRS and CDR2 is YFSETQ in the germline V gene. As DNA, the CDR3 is TGCGCCAGCAGCTTGGGCCGACTAGCGACAGATACGCAGTATTTT. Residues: CASSLGRLATDTQYF.

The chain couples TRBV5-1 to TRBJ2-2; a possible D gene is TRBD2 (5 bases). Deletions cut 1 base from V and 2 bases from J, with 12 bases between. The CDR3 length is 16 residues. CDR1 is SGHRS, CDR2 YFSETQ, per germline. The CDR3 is CASSLLPADNTGELFF. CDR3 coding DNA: TGCGCCAGCAGCTTGCTCCCAGCGGACAACACCGGGGAGCTGTTTTTT.

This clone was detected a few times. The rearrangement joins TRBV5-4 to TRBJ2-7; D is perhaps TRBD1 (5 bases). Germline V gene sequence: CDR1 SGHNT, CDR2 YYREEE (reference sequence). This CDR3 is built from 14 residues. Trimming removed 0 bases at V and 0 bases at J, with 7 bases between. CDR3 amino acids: CASSLGQSSYEQYF. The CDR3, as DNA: TGTGCCAGCAGCTTGGGACAGAGCTCCTACGAGCAGTACTTC.

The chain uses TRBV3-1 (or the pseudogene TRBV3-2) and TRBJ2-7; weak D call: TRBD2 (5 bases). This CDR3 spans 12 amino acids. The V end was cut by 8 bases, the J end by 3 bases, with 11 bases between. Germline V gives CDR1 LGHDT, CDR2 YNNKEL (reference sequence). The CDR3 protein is CASRGYSYEQYF. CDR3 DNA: TGTGCCAGCCGAGGGTATAGCTACGAGCAGTACTTC.

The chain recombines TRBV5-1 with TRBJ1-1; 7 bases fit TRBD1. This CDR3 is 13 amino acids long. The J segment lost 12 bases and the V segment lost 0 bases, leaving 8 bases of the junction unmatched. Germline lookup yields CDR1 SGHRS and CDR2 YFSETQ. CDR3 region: CASSLAPDRETFF. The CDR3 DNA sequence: TGCGCCAGCAGCTTGGCTCCAGACAGGGAAACTTTCTTT.

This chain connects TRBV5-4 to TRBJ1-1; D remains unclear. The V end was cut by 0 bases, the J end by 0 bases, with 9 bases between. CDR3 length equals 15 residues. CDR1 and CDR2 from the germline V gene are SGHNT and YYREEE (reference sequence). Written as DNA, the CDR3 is TGTGCCAGCAGCTTGGCTAGAGGAGTGAACACTGAAGCTTTCTTT. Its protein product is CASSLARGVNTEAFF.